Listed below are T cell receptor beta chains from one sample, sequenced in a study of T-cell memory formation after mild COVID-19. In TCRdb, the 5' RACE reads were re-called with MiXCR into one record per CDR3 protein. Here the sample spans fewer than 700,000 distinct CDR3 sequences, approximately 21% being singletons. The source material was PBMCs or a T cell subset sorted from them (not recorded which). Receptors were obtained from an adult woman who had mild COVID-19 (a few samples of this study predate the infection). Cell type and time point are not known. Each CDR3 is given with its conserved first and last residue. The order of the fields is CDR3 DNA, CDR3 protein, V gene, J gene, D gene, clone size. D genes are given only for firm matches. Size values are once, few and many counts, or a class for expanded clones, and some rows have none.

TGTGCCAGCAGTGATCTGGGCGGGGGGGTTGAGCAGTTCTTC,CASSDLGGGVEQFF,TRBV6-6,TRBJ2-1,TRBD2,few
TGTGCCAGCAGTTTAACCGGACGGCTGCAGTTCTTC,CASSLTGRLQFF,TRBV12-3/TRBV12-4,TRBJ2-1,-,few
TGTGCCAGCAGCTCTAGCGGGAGCCTCTACGAGCAGTACTTC,CASSSSGSLYEQYF,TRBV7-6,TRBJ2-7,TRBD2,-
TGCGCCAGCAGCTTGCGTGAGACCACAGATACGCAGTATTTT,CASSLRETTDTQYF,TRBV5-1,TRBJ2-3,-,few
TGTGCCAGCAGCGTCGGGACACTGGGAGCTAATGAAAAACTGTTTTTT,CASSVGTLGANEKLFF,TRBV7-3,TRBJ1-4,-,many
TGTGCCAGCAGCCCCGTTGGGGGGACAGTTAACGAGCAGTACTTC,CASSPVGGTVNEQYF,TRBV7-3,TRBJ2-7,-,few
TGTGCCAGCAGCTTAGACAGGCCCAGCACAGATACGCAGTATTTT,CASSLDRPSTDTQYF,TRBV7-3,TRBJ2-3,-,few
TGTGCCAGCAGCCAACGGACAAAACAAGAGACCCAGTACTTC,CASSQRTKQETQYF,TRBV7-2,TRBJ2-5,-,few
TGTGCCAGCAGCATGGACAGACCTGGGGAGCTGTTTTTT,CASSMDRPGELFF,TRBV5-6,TRBJ2-2,-,few
TGTGCCAGCAGCCCGTGGACAGGGCTAACCGGGGAGCTGTTTTTT,CASSPWTGLTGELFF,TRBV5-8,TRBJ2-2,TRBD1,-
TGTGCCAGCAGTCCCGGGATCCTTAACTATGGCTACACCTTC,CASSPGILNYGYTF,TRBV12-3/TRBV12-4,TRBJ1-2,-,-
TGCGCCAGCAGCCTTGGACTAGCGGGAGGGCCGGGAACCGGGGAGCTGTTTTTT,CASSLGLAGGPGTGELFF,TRBV5-1,TRBJ2-2,TRBD2,few
TGTGCCAGCAGCTTACAGCGGGGGGGGACAGCTAGCACAGATACGCAGTATTTT,CASSLQRGGTASTDTQYF,TRBV7-8,TRBJ2-3,TRBD2,once
TGTGCCAGCAGCTTAAATTGGGGCTACGAGCAGTACTTC,CASSLNWGYEQYF,TRBV7-6,TRBJ2-7,-,few
TGTGCCACCCCCCCGGGGAGCTCCTACGAGCAGTACTTC,CATPPGSSYEQYF,TRBV15,TRBJ2-7,-,few
TGTGCCAGCAGCTTAGCAATCGGGGGCTATGGCTACACCTTC,CASSLAIGGYGYTF,TRBV5-5,TRBJ1-2,-,-
TGCAGCGTCCCGGGACCAAGCACAGATACGCAGTATTTT,CSVPGPSTDTQYF,TRBV29-1,TRBJ2-3,-,few
TGTGCCAGCAGCTTTAACAACTACAATGAGCAGTTCTTC,CASSFNNYNEQFF,TRBV7-2,TRBJ2-1,-,few
TGCAGTGCTAGACAGGGAACCTATGGCTACACCTTC,CSARQGTYGYTF,TRBV20-1,TRBJ1-2,-,-
TGTGCCACGAGCCCGGACCCACGGAGCAATCAGCCCCAGCATTTT,CATSPDPRSNQPQHF,TRBV15,TRBJ1-5,-,-
TGTGCCAGCAGCCACCGTCCCGCTAGTCCTTCCTACGAGCAGTACTTC,CASSHRPASPSYEQYF,TRBV7-9,TRBJ2-7,-,-
TGTGCCAGCAGCTCCTGGACAGGGGGTTTTGGGAGCGAGCAGTACTTC,CASSSWTGGFGSEQYF,TRBV7-9,TRBJ2-7,TRBD1,-
TGTGCCAGCAGACTAGGGATGGGAAACTATGGCTACACCTTC,CASRLGMGNYGYTF,TRBV7-8,TRBJ1-2,-,-
TGTGCCAGCAGCCAAGACCTCCCAGAGACCCAGTACTTC,CASSQDLPETQYF,TRBV3-1,TRBJ2-5,-,few
TGTGCCAGCAGTTACGATGGGGGCACTGAAGCTTTCTTT,CASSYDGGTEAFF,TRBV6-2/TRBV6-3,TRBJ1-1,-,few
TGTGCCAGCAGTCCCCGGGACACTCCAGGGGAAAAACTGTTTTTT,CASSPRDTPGEKLFF,TRBV12-3/TRBV12-4,TRBJ1-4,-,-